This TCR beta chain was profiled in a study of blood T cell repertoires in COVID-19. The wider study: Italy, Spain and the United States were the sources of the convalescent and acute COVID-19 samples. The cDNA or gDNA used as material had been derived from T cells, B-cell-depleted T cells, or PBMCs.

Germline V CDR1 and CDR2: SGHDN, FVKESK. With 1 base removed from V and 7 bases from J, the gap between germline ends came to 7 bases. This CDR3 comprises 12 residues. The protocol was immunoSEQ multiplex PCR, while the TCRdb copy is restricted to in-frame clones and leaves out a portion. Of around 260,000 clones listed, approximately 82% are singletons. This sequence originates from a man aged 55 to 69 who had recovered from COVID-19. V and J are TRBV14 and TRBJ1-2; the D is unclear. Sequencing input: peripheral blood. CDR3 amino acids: CASSQGRSGYTF. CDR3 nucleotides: TGTGCCAGCAGCCAAGGGAGGAGTGGCTACACCTTC.